A selection of T cell receptor beta chains follows, all from one sample in a study of spatial heterogeneity in lung cancer. TCRdb reprocessed the 5' RACE reads with MiXCR, giving one entry per CDR3 protein. The repertoire includes some 3,000 distinct CDR3 sequences, roughly 30% of them detected once, and approximately 69% sits in the top ten. The sample here was PBMCs, taken at surgery. These receptors all come from a male donor with early-stage non-small cell lung cancer. Each CDR3 is given with its conserved first and last residue. D genes are given only for firm matches. Only part of the rows carry a size: once, few, many, or a class if the clone is expanded.

.	.	TRBV19	TRBJ1-3	CASRPRTVGNTIYF
TRBD2	large	TRBV12-3/TRBV12-4	TRBJ2-2	CASSKIPGGVFNTGELFF
.	many	TRBV29-1	TRBJ2-1	CSARDTAYNEQFF
.	medium-sized	TRBV9	TRBJ2-2	CASSVGPLKTTGELFF
TRBD1	many	TRBV28	TRBJ2-5	CASSLATGWLLSSKETQYF
.	.	TRBV29-1	TRBJ2-7	CSVGGLPYEQYF
.	many	TRBV20-1	TRBJ1-3	CSARGGVDGNTIYF
TRBD2	few	TRBV28	TRBJ2-3	CASSLTSGFTDTQYF
TRBD2	.	TRBV2	TRBJ2-2	CASTAGGRTGELFF
TRBD2	few	TRBV14	TRBJ2-5	CASSQGPDSTSAYQETQYF
.	.	TRBV5-1	TRBJ1-2	CASSLEAGPNYGYTF
.	.	TRBV12-3/TRBV12-4	TRBJ2-3	CASSQDTDTQYF
.	medium-sized	TRBV7-2	TRBJ2-1	CASSLRHGSNEQFF
.	many	TRBV29-1	TRBJ2-5	CSAASSLGETQYF
.	medium-sized	TRBV6-6	TRBJ2-7	CASSYRTQGPYEQYF
.	.	TRBV6-6	TRBJ1-5	CASSYMSGLSNQPQHF
.	many	TRBV11-2	TRBJ2-7	CASSPLAGQSSYEQYF
TRBD2	.	TRBV11-2	TRBJ2-2	CASSSRLRETTGELFF
.	.	TRBV23-1	TRBJ2-3	CASSQSFRGAVPDTQYF
TRBD1	many	TRBV28	TRBJ2-7	CASSLSPIMTGLDYEQYF
.	medium-sized	TRBV11-1	TRBJ2-2	CASSLNPGKNTGELFF
.	.	TRBV7-8	TRBJ2-5	CASSSSSVQETQYF
TRBD1	many	TRBV19	TRBJ1-5	CASSPQGAWGLSNQPQHF
TRBD1	.	TRBV18	TRBJ2-7	CASSPETGTGSYEQYF
.	many	TRBV7-9	TRBJ2-1	CASSLGRGRNEQFF
TRBD1	few	TRBV28	TRBJ1-2	CASSLHRGKDGYTF
TRBD2	many	TRBV27	TRBJ2-1	CASSLGLAGGYGEQFF
.	few	TRBV27	TRBJ2-1	CASSLRDGGYLNEQFF
TRBD2	medium-sized	TRBV6-2/TRBV6-3	TRBJ2-2	CASSYIAGDTGELFF
.	.	TRBV19	TRBJ1-5	CASSIMVGSNQPQHF
.	medium-sized	TRBV7-8	TRBJ1-5	CASSYGSNQPQHF
TRBD1	many	TRBV30	TRBJ1-6	CAWGGQRNSPLHF
.	.	TRBV6-4	TRBJ2-3	CASSDGGSTDTQYF
.	medium-sized	TRBV4-2	TRBJ2-3	CASSQDLAGEDTQYF
.	.	TRBV24-1	TRBJ2-3	CATSDYRADTQYF
TRBD1	medium-sized	TRBV29-1	TRBJ2-7	CSVGQGAFYEQYF